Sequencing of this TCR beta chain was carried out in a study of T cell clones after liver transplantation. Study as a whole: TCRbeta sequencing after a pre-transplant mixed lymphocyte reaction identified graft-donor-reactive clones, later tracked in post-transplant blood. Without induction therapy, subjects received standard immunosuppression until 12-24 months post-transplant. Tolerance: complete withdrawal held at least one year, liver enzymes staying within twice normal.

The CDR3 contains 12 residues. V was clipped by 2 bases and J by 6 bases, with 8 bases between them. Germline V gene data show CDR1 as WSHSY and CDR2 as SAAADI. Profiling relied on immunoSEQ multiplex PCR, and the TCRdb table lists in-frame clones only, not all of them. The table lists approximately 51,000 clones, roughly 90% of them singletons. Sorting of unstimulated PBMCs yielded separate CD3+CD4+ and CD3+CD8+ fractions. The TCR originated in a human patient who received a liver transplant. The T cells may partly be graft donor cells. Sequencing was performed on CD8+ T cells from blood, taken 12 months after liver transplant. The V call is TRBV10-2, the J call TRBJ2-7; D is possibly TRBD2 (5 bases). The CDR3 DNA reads TGCGCCAGCAGTGAGCCGGGGTCCGAGCAGTACTTC. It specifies CASSEPGSEQYF.